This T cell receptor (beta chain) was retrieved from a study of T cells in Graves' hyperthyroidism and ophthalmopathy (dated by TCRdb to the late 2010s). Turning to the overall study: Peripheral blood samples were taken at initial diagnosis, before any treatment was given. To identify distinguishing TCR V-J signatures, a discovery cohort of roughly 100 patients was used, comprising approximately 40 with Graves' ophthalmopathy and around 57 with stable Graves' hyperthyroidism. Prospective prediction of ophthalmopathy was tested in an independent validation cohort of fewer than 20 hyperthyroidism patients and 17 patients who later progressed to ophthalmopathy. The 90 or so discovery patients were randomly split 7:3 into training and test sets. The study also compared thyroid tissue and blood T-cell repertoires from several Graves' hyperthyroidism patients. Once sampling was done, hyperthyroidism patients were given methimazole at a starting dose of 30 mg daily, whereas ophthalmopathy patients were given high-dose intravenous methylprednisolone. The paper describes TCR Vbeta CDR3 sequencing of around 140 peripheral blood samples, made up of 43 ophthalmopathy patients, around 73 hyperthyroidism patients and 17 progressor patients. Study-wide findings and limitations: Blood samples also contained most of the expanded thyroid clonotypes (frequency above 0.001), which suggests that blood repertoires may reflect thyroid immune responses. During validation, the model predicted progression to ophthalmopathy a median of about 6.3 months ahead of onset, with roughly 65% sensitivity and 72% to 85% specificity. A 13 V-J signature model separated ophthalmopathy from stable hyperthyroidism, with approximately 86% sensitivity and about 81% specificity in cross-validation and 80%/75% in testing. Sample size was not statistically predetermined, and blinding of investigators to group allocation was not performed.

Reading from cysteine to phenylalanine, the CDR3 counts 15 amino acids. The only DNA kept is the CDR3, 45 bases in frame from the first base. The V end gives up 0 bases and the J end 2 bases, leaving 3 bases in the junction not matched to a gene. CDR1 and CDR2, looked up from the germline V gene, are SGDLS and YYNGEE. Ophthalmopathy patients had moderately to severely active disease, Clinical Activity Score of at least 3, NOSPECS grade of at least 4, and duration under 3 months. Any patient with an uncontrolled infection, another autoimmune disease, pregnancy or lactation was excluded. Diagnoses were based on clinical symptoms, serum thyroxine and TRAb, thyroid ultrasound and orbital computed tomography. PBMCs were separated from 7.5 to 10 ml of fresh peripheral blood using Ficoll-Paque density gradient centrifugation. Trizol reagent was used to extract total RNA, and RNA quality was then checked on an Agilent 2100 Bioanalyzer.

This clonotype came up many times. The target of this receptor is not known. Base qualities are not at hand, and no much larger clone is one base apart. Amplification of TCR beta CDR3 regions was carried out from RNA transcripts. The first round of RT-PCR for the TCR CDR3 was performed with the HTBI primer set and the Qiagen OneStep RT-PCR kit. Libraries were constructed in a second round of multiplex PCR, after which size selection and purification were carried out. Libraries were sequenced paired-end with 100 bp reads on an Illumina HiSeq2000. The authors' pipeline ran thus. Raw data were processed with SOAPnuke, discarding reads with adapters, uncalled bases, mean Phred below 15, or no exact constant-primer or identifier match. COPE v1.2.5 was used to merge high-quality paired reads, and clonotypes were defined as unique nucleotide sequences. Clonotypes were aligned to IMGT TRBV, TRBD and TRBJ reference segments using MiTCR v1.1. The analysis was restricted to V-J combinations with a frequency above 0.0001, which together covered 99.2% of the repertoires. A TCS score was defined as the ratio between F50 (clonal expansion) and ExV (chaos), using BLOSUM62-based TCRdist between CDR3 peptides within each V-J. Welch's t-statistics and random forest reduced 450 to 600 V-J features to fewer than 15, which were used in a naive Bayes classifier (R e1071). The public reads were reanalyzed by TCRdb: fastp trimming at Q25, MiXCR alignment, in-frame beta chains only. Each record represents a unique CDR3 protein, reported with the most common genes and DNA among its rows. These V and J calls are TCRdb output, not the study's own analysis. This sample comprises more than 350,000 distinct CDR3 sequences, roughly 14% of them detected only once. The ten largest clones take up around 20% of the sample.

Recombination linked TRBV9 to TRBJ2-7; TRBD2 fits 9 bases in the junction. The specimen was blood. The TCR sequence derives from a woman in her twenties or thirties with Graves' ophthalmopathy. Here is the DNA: TGTGCCAGCAGCGTAGCGGGCGGGGGGGCCTACGAGCAGTACTTC. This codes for CASSVAGGGAYEQYF.